Below, 20 T cell receptor beta chains from the same sample are listed, as sequenced in a study of T cells in Graves' hyperthyroidism and ophthalmopathy. Researchers took RNA transcripts and amplified the TCR beta CDR3 regions from them. Initially, a first-round RT-PCR of the TCR CDR3 employed the HTBI primer set. TCRdb re-called the multiplex PCR reads with MiXCR, one entry per CDR3 protein. Of hundreds of thousands of distinct CDR3 sequences in the sample, 15% to 20% were seen once. The sample taken for sequencing was blood. These receptors were taken from a woman aged 45-65 years with Graves' hyperthyroidism that later progressed to Graves' ophthalmopathy.

This clonotype showed up just a few times. The chain couples TRBV5-1 to TRBJ2-2, with TRBD2 identical over 7 bases. Germline values: CDR1 SGHRS, CDR2 YFSETQ. The CDR3 contains 17 residues. Losses at the gene ends were 1 base for V and 6 bases for J; bases not matched to a gene: 12. The CDR3 loop is CASSLNSGLGDPGELFF. The CDR3 nucleotides are TGCGCCAGCAGCTTGAATTCAGGACTAGGGGACCCCGGGGAGCTGTTTTTT.

In this sample, this clonotype turned up a few times. V usage is TRBV9 and J usage is TRBJ1-2; possibly TRBD1 for D (6 bases). The germline V gene encodes CDR1 SGDLS and CDR2 YYNGEE. The CDR3 extends over 16 amino acids. V lost 0 bases and J lost 3, with 15 bases in between. The DNA for the CDR3 is TGTGCCAGCAGCGTAGCCCCGGGCGGGGGGCACTATGGCTACACCTTC. It yields the protein CASSVAPGGGHYGYTF.

This clonotype was observed many times. This chain connects TRBV12-3 or TRBV12-4 to TRBJ1-1; TRBD1 agrees at 11 bases. V shed 4 bases and J 2 bases; nucleotides not matched to a gene: 15. The CDR3 extends over 19 amino acids. The CDR3 DNA is TGTGCCAGCAGTTCTACCCGGACAGGGGGCATTCGAGGTAACACTGAAGCTTTCTTT. This codes for CASSSTRTGGIRGNTEAFF.

This clonotype was seen more than once but under ten times. The CDR3: CASSFRNEKLFF. The CDR3 coding sequence is TGTGCCAGCAGCTTCCGTAATGAAAAACTGTTTTTT. The chain combines TRBV7-8 with TRBJ1-4; no definite D call. Germline V CDR1 and CDR2: SGHVS, FQNEAQ. Trimming stripped 3 bases from V and 4 bases from J, with 3 bases between. CDR3 length: 12 amino acids.

This clonotype came up a few times. The rearrangement links TRBV19 to TRBJ2-2; D could derive from TRBD1 or TRBD2 (5 bases each). Germline V gene lookup returns CDR1 LNHDA and CDR2 SQIVND (reference sequence). The CDR3 totals 15 residues. With 6 bases removed from V and 2 bases from J, the gap between germline ends came to 13 bases. The CDR3 DNA reads as TGTGCCAGTAGCCACGGGGCAACCAACACCGGGGAGCTGTTTTTT. The encoded protein is CASSHGATNTGELFF. The full variable domain, completed using reference TRBV19 and TRBJ2-2, is DGGITQSPKYLFRKEGQNVTLSCEQNLNHDAMYWYRQDPGQGLRLIYYSQIVNDFQKGDIAEGYSVSREKKESFPLTVTSAQKNPTAFYLCASSHGATNTGELFFGEGSRLTVL.

This clonotype was picked up a small number of times. This sequence joins TRBV6-1 and TRBJ1-1; no definite D call. The V gene lost 1 base and the J gene lost 0 bases, with 9 bases spanning the gap. Germline CDR1 MNHNS, CDR2 SASEGT. This CDR3 contains 15 residues. CDR3 coding DNA: TGTGCCAGCAGTGAAGTGGGCAGACTGAACACTGAAGCTTTCTTT. Its translation: CASSEVGRLNTEAFF.

This clonotype was counted at least ten times. This rearrangement joins TRBV7-9 to TRBJ1-2, with TRBD1 as a possible D gene (6 bases). Germline V CDR1 and CDR2: SEHNR, FQNEAQ (reference sequence). The CDR3 extends over 16 amino acids. The ends were cut back, 3 bases at V and 14 bases at J, with 28 bases in the middle. The chain's CDR3 is CASSFPLNRDFFVDTF. CDR3 DNA sequence: TGTGCCAGCAGCTTCCCGCTGAACAGGGATTTTTTTGTCGATACCTTC.

This clonotype was observed once. The chain is built from TRBV6-4 and TRBJ1-4; perhaps TRBD1 as D (5 bases). CDR1 and CDR2 from the germline V gene are MRHNA and SNTAGT. Trimming pared 7 bases from V and 1 base from J, leaving 10 bases between. CDR3 length: 14 residues. The CDR3 here is CASIPGGTNEKLFF. The CDR3 DNA reads TGTGCCAGCATTCCTGGGGGAACTAATGAAAAACTGTTTTTT.

This clonotype was observed many times. The CDR3 loop is CASSVVASPFSNEQFF. The DNA for the CDR3 is TGTGCCAGCAGTGTAGTCGCCTCACCTTTCTCCAATGAGCAGTTCTTC. The chain uses TRBV2 and TRBJ2-1; no reliable D call. This CDR3 is built from 16 residues. The V gene's germline CDR1 is SNHLY and CDR2 FYNNEI. V lost 4 bases and J 6 bases, leaving 19 bases between the germline ends.

This clonotype was detected only a few times. The chain carries TRBV29-1 and TRBJ1-2; D is unclear. Trimming took off 4 bases at V and 0 bases at J, with 15 bases between the two ends. CDR1 SQVTM and CDR2 ANQGSEA come from the germline V gene. There are 15 residues in the CDR3. The CDR3 coding sequence is TGCAGCGTTGTAGGAGAGGAGGGCACTAACTATGGCTACACCTTC. It codes for CSVVGEEGTNYGYTF.

As for this clonotype: This may be a read error: a much more frequent sequence differs by one nucleotide. This chain connects TRBV18 to TRBJ2-3, with unresolved D. Germline V lookup: CDR1 KGHSH, CDR2 LQKENI. This CDR3 has 12 residues. DNA for the CDR3: TGTGCCGGCTCACCACCGATAGATACGCAGTATTTT. Translated: CAGSPPIDTQYF.

V and J are TRBV12-3 or TRBV12-4 and TRBJ2-3; 13 nucleotides match TRBD2. V lost 5 bases and J lost 2; bases outside the gene matches: 4. The CDR3 length is 16 residues. CDR3 region: CASSPTSGGFTDTQYF. CDR3 DNA sequence: TGTGCCAGCAGTCCGACTAGCGGGGGGTTCACAGATACGCAGTATTTT.

This rearrangement joins TRBV6-5 to TRBJ1-2; 9 positions match TRBD1. V shed 6 bases, J shed 10 bases, and the junction held 12 bases outside the gene matches. CDR3 length equals 14 residues. Germline-derived CDR1 and CDR2 are MNHEY and SVGAGI. The CDR3 region is CASSYVGQGRDYTF. Here the CDR3 DNA reads TGTGCCAGCAGCTACGTTGGACAGGGGAGAGACTACACCTTC.

This clonotype was counted many times. V is TRBV30 and J is TRBJ1-2, with 7 bases matching TRBD1. The CDR3 is made up of 13 amino acids. J lost 8 bases, V lost 2 bases, and 8 bases had no gene match. The germline CDR1 and CDR2 sequences are GTSNPN and SVGIG (reference sequence). CDR3: CAWSRGETGGYTF. The CDR3 bases are TGTGCCTGGAGTCGTGGGGAGACAGGGGGCTACACCTTC.

This clonotype appeared a few times. The gene calls are TRBV6-1 and TRBJ2-2; 12 bases are shared with TRBD2. J was trimmed by 13 bases and V by 3 bases; bases with no gene match: 6. The CDR3 runs 14 residues. Germline assignment: CDR1 MNHNS and CDR2 SASEGT. The DNA for the CDR3 is TGTGCCAGCAGTGAGACTAGCGGGGGACGGGTGCTGTTTTTT. Protein: CASSETSGGRVLFF.

The chain uses TRBV5-8 and TRBJ2-7, with a weak D call TRBD2 (5 bases). The CDR3 totals 16 residues. Trimming took 3 bases from V and 2 from J, leaving 18 bases between them. CDR1 and CDR2 (germline): SGHTS, YDEGEE. CDR3 region: CASSSLSGNLPYEQYF. DNA of the CDR3: TGTGCCAGCAGCTCCCTTTCGGGGAATTTACCCTACGAGCAGTACTTC.

In this sample, this clonotype turned up many times. The chain joins TRBV20-1 to TRBJ1-1, with D possibly matching TRBD1 (6 bases). Trimming cost V 3 bases and J 5 bases, with 13 bases left between them. Looked up from germline, CDR1 is DFQATT and CDR2 is SNEGSKA (reference sequence). The CDR3 consists of 13 residues. The CDR3 DNA follows: TGCAGTGCTAGTCTGGAGGGGGGAACTGAAGCTTTCTTT. It codes for CSASLEGGTEAFF.

There are a few counts of this clonotype. J is TRBJ1-5 and V is TRBV10-3, with D possibly being TRBD1 (6 bases). Germline assignment: CDR1 ENHRY and CDR2 SYGVKD. V was trimmed by 5 bases and J by 3 bases, leaving 11 bases between them. The CDR3 contains 14 residues. The CDR3: CAISTGQNNQPQHF. For the CDR3, the DNA is TGTGCCATCAGTACCGGACAGAACAATCAGCCCCAGCATTTT.

This clonotype came up many times. This chain connects TRBV18 to TRBJ1-2, with TRBD1 matching 9 bases. The length of the CDR3 is 14 residues. The germline V gene encodes CDR1 KGHSH and CDR2 LQKENI. V lost 3 bases and J lost 7; bases outside the gene matches: 6. This CDR3 is CASSPRTGEGGYTF. In nucleotides, the CDR3 is TGTGCCAGCTCACCCCGGACAGGGGAGGGTGGCTACACCTTC.

A few counts support this clonotype. V usage is TRBV5-5 and J usage is TRBJ2-3; unclear D gene. Germline V lookup: CDR1 SGHKS, CDR2 YYEKEE (reference sequence). Trimming pared 2 bases from V and 0 bases from J, leaving 13 bases between. The CDR3 runs 16 residues. CDR3: CASSFRPTHSTDTQYF. DNA of the CDR3: TGTGCCAGCAGCTTTCGACCGACCCATAGCACAGATACGCAGTATTTT. The variable domain in full, with the rest retrieved from reference TRBV5-5 and TRBJ2-3, is DAGVTQSPTHLIKTRGQQVTLRCSPISGHKSVSWYQQVLGQGPQFIFQYYEKEERGRGNFPDRFSARQFPNYSSELNVNALLLGDSALYLCASSFRPTHSTDTQYFGPGTRLTVL.